Presented here are 13 T cell receptor beta chains from one specimen sequenced in a study of response to subunit inactivated influenza vaccine. TCRdb reprocessed the RT-PCR reads via MiXCR and lists one record per CDR3 protein. Among 500,000 or so distinct CDR3 sequences listed, roughly 9.7% were seen once. The sequences come from PBMCs from blood, collected 35 to 45 days after vaccination. These receptors were taken from a man in his fifties or sixties who received an inactivated influenza vaccine.

In its sample, this clonotype was seen many times. The genes are TRBV18 and TRBJ2-5; 7 bases line up with TRBD1. This CDR3 has 15 amino acids. Germline loops: CDR1 KGHSH, CDR2 LQKENI. J lost 2 bases, V lost 6 bases, and 9 bases had no gene match. CDR3 loop: CASSHRGQIQETQYF. CDR3 nucleotides: TGTGCCAGCTCGCACCGGGGACAGATACAAGAGACCCAGTACTTC.

This clonotype has at least ten counts. The chain employs TRBV20-1 and TRBJ1-5; maybe TRBD1 (6 bases). Trimming cost V 6 bases and J 2 bases, with 14 bases left between them. This CDR3 spans 14 amino acids. Germline values: CDR1 DFQATT, CDR2 SNEGSKA (reference sequence). This CDR3 is CSATQGGGNQPQHF. CDR3 in DNA: TGCAGTGCAACACAGGGAGGTGGCAATCAGCCCCAGCATTTT.

A note on this clonotype: The missing conserved phenylalanine or tryptophan at the end of this CDR3 makes a read error likely. This chain links TRBV20-1 with TRBJ2-3, with 14 positions matching TRBD2. CDR1 and CDR2 (germline): DFQATT, SNEGSKA (reference sequence). This CDR3 spans 17 amino acids. V trimming: 1 base; J trimming: 2 bases; junction bases outside the gene matches: 5. This chain's CDR3 is CSARVGLAGANTDTQYL. The CDR3 coding sequence is TGCAGTGCTAGAGTGGGACTAGCGGGGGCCAACACAGATACGCAGTATTTG.

The chain carries TRBV6-2 or TRBV6-3 and TRBJ1-2; 11 bases map to TRBD1. The CDR3 spans 13 residues. Germline V gene sequence: CDR1 MNHEY, CDR2 SVGEGT. The J segment lost 4 bases and the V segment lost 11 bases, leaving 6 bases of the junction unmatched. The CDR3 coding sequence is TGTGCCGGTGGACAGGGGGCCGCCTATGGCTACACCTTC. Translation gives CAGGQGAAYGYTF.

The V gene is TRBV5-1, the J gene TRBJ2-3; tentative D call: TRBD2 (6 bases). Per germline, CDR1 SGHRS and CDR2 YFSETQ. The CDR3 is 20 residues long. The V and J ends lost 0 bases and 0 bases respectively, with 23 bases between them. The CDR3 spells CASSLDAEASAFPSTDTQYF. The DNA for the CDR3 is TGCGCCAGCAGCTTGGACGCCGAGGCTAGCGCTTTCCCTAGCACAGATACGCAGTATTTT. Filled out from reference TRBV5-1 and TRBJ2-3, the complete variable domain reads KAGVTQTPRYLIKTRGQQVTLSCSPISGHRSVSWYQQTPGQGLQFLFEYFSETQRNKGNFPGRFSGRQFSNSRSEMNVSTLELGDSALYLCASSLDAEASAFPSTDTQYFGPGTRLTVL.

The table lists this clonotype with a few counts. The chain couples TRBV15 to TRBJ2-7, with TRBD2 as a possible D gene (5 bases). The CDR3 covers 15 residues. Trimming took 0 bases from V and 3 from J, leaving 12 bases between them. Germline CDR1 reads LNHNV; CDR2 reads YYDKDF (reference sequence). CDR3 residues: CATSRDNGGGYEQYF. CDR3 sequence (DNA): TGTGCCACCAGCAGAGATAACGGAGGTGGCTACGAGCAGTACTTC. The full variable domain, with the rest looked up from reference TRBV15 and TRBJ2-7, is DAMVIQNPRYQVTQFGKPVTLSCSQTLNHNVMYWYQQKSSQAPKLLFHYYDKDFNNEADTPDNFQSRRPNTSFCFLDIRSPGLGDTAMYLCATSRDNGGGYEQYFGPGTRLTVT.

This clonotype has more than one count but fewer than ten. V is TRBV7-8 and J is TRBJ2-1, with TRBD1 identical over 7 bases. The germline gives CDR1 SGHVS, CDR2 FQNEAQ. This CDR3 spans 13 amino acids. Losses at the gene ends were 5 bases for V and 7 bases for J; bases not matched to a gene: 5. The CDR3 DNA follows: TGTGCCAGCAGCCCAGACAGGGTTAATGAGCAGTTCTTC. Translation: CASSPDRVNEQFF.

This chain links TRBV20-1 with TRBJ1-4, with D possibly matching TRBD1 (5 bases). CDR1 and CDR2 (germline): DFQATT, SNEGSKA (reference sequence). V dropped 1 base and J dropped 0 bases, with 12 bases sitting between them. The CDR3 length is 16 residues. CDR3 in DNA: TGCAGTGCTAGAGGGGGAGGGGACGCAACTAATGAAAAACTGTTTTTT. This sequence encodes CSARGGGDATNEKLFF.

This clonotype was counted a few times. This chain joins TRBV20-1 and TRBJ2-7; TRBD2 agrees at 7 bases. Germline CDR1 DFQATT, CDR2 SNEGSKA (reference sequence). J lost 6 bases, V lost 5 bases, and 10 bases had no gene match. This CDR3 spans 13 amino acids. The CDR3 loop is CSASGLVGLEQYF. CDR3 nucleotide sequence: TGCAGTGCTTCCGGACTAGTGGGACTCGAGCAGTACTTC.

This clonotype was detected only a few times. The rearrangement links TRBV7-2 to TRBJ2-7, with D perhaps TRBD2 (6 bases). The germline CDR1 and CDR2 sequences are SGHTA and FQGNSA. Deletions cut 2 bases from V and 2 bases from J, with 10 bases between. This CDR3 contains 14 residues. CDR3 region: CASSLSRGPYEQYF. CDR3 in DNA: TGTGCCAGCAGCTTATCGCGGGGTCCCTACGAGCAGTACTTC. Combining the CDR3 with reference TRBV7-2 and TRBJ2-7 gives the whole variable domain GAGVSQSPSNKVTEKGKDVELRCDPISGHTALYWYRQSLGQGLEFLIYFQGNSAPDKSGLPSDRFSAERTGGSVSTLTIQRTQQEDSAVYLCASSLSRGPYEQYFGPGTRLTVT.

This clonotype has a handful of counts. This chain links TRBV12-3 or TRBV12-4 with TRBJ1-1, with 8 bases aligning to TRBD1. Germline trimming cut 4 bases from V and 4 bases from J; bases unmatched to any gene: 11. The CDR3 covers 16 residues. CDR3 sequence: CASSWTGTSMGTEAFF. In nucleotides, the CDR3 is TGTGCCAGCAGTTGGACAGGGACGAGTATGGGCACTGAAGCTTTCTTT.

In this sample, this clonotype turned up many times. V is TRBV4-3 and J is TRBJ2-2, with D hard to call. Germline CDR1 reads LGHNA; CDR2 reads YSLEER. CDR3 length: 13 residues. With 2 bases removed from V and 4 bases from J, the gap between germline ends came to 5 bases. The CDR3 loop reads CASSQRVTGELFF. The CDR3 coding sequence is TGCGCCAGCAGCCAAAGGGTCACCGGGGAGCTGTTTTTT.

To note about this clonotype: A much larger clone differs by one base, so this may be a read error. The chain uses TRBV20-1 and TRBJ2-3; D may be TRBD2 (5 bases). Trimming shortened V by 0 bases and J by 8 bases, and 15 bases separated the two germline ends. Germline V gene data show CDR1 as DFQATT and CDR2 as SNEGSKA (reference sequence). The CDR3 runs 14 residues. The DNA of the CDR3 is TGCAGTGCTAGAGACCACTCGGGTGGAGGTACGCAGTATTTT. Amino acid sequence: CSARDHSGGGTQYF.